This TCR beta chain was recovered during a study of blood T cell repertoires in COVID-19. Study summary: Whether acute or convalescent, the COVID-19 samples came from the United States, Italy and Spain.

As originally analysed: Estimated nucleated cell counts came from reference gene primer amplification. Some clones are missing from TCRdb's copy, which holds only in-frame ones; the method was immunoSEQ multiplex PCR. V and J calls and clone size are given by that table; D and trimming were obtained from the DNA. The table includes 260,000 or so clones, roughly 76% detected once. The CDR3 totals 14 residues. Deletions cut 5 bases from V and 6 bases from J, with 13 bases between. Germline assignment: CDR1 SGHNT and CDR2 YENEEA. The chain joins TRBV11-3 to TRBJ2-2; unclear D gene. Sequenced sample: peripheral blood. The clonotype was recovered from a woman of 80 years or more with COVID-19, enrolled during active disease. As DNA, the CDR3 is TGTGCCAGCAGCCCCGACTTGTACGCCGGGGAGCTGTTTTTT. This translates into CASSPDLYAGELFF. Together with reference TRBV11-3 and TRBJ2-2, the CDR3 gives the full variable domain: EAGVVQSPRYKIIEKKQPVAFWCNPISGHNTLYWYLQNLGQGPELLIRYENEEAVDDSQLPKDRFSAERLKGVDSTLKIQPAELGDSAVYLCASSPDLYAGELFFGEGSRLTVL.